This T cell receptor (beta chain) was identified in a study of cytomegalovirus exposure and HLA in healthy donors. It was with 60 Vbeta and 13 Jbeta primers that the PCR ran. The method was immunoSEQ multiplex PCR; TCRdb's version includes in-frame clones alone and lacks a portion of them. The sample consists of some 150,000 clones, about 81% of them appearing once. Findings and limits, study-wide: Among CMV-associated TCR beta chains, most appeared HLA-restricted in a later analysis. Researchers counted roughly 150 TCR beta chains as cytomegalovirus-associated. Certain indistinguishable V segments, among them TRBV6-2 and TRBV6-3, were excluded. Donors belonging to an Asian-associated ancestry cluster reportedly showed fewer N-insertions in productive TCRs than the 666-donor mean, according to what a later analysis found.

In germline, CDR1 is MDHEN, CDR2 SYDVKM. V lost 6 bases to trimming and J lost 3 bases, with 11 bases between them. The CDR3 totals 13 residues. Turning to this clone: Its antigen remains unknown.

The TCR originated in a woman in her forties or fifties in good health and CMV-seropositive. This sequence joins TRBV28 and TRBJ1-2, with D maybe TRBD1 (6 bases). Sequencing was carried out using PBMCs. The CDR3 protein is CASRRGRDYGYTF. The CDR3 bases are TGTGCCAGCAGGCGGGGGCGCGACTATGGCTACACCTTC.